This entry describes one TCR beta chain. Its specificity is unknown. Next came a second PCR, run for about 7 to 11 cycles, which used a sample-barcoded 5' primer along with a J-beta primer mix. Each CDR3 protein gets one entry after TCRdb re-called the 5' RACE reads with MiXCR. The sample contains about 1,400,000 distinct CDR3 sequences, approximately 60% of which appear only once. The sample is drawn from a study of blood T cells in healthy people across ages. Study-wide results and caveats: Because donor CMV status was unknown, expanded clonotype changes were possibly confounded. Naive T cell percentage strongly correlated with TCR beta diversity.

V dropped 6 bases and J dropped 5 bases, with 18 bases sitting between them. Germline values: CDR1 KGHDR, CDR2 SFDVKD. The CDR3 sequence is 16 residues long. Healthy Caucasians from Russia aged about 6 to 100 served as donors. Extraction of total RNA produced a minimum of 5 micrograms from each sample. The chain couples TRBV24-1 to TRBJ1-4, with TRBD1 as a possible D gene (5 bases). Sequenced sample: blood. The TCR was taken from a man between 18 and 35 years old in good health. The CDR3 is CATSQGGAGVNEKLFF. As DNA, the CDR3 is TGTGCCACCAGTCAGGGAGGTGCCGGAGTGAATGAAAAACTGTTTTTT.